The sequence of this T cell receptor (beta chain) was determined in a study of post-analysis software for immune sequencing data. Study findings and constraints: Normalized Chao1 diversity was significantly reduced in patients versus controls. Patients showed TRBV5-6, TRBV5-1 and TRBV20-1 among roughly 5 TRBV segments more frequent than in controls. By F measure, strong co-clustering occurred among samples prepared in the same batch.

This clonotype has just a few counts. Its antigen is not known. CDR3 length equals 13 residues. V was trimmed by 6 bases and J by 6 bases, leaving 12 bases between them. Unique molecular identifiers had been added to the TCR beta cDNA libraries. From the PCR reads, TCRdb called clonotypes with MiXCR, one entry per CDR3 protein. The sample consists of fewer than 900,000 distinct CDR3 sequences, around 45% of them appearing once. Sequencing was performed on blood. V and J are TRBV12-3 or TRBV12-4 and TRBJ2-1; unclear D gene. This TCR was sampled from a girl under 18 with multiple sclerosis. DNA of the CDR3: TGTGCCAGCAGCTTTGGGTCCATCAATGAGCAGTTCTTC. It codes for CASSFGSINEQFF.